The T cell receptor beta chain described here comes from a study of blood T cell repertoires in COVID-19. Study as a whole: Material from acute and convalescent COVID-19 was sourced from the United States, Italy and Spain. Nucleic acid was either cDNA or gDNA, and it came from T cells, B-cell-depleted T cells, or PBMCs.

Cohort allocation depended upon clinical history that participants reported. Clones were read by immunoSEQ multiplex PCR, and TCRdb kept only the in-frame ones, dropping some. Of roughly 150,000 clones in the sample, 70% to 80% were seen once. The specimen was PBMCs or T cells enriched from blood (not recorded which). This receptor was taken from a woman in her seventies in a cohort exposed to, infected with or recovered from COVID-19 (not recorded which).

The CDR3 loop is CASSGVGAFSGANVLTF. The CDR3 DNA is TGTGCCAGCAGTGGGGTGGGGGCCTTCTCTGGGGCCAACGTCCTGACTTTC. V usage is TRBV6-1 and J usage is TRBJ2-6, with D perhaps TRBD1 (6 bases). Per the germline V gene, CDR1 is MNHNS and CDR2 is SASEGT. The CDR3 loop spans 17 amino acids. The V end lost 4 bases, the J end lost 0 bases, and 13 bases lay between the germline ends.